This T cell receptor beta chain was captured by sequencing in a study of T cells after yellow fever vaccination. Study background: The authors prepared low-cell-number fractions using SMART-Seq v4 Ultra Low Input.

For this clonotype: What it binds is not known.

Study results and limitations: Although most clonotypes did not, a small share appeared in both CD4 and CD8 compartments. Abundant clonotypes (contaminants from the bulk population) could be present in FACS-sorted repertoires.

TCRdb called the 5' RACE reads again in MiXCR, with one record for every CDR3 protein. This sample yields roughly 500,000 distinct CDR3 sequences, of which roughly a fifth are seen a single time; 13% to 15% belongs to the top ten. Trimming pared 5 bases from V and 2 bases from J, leaving 12 bases between. Germline lookup yields CDR1 SGHTA and CDR2 FQGNSA. CDR3 length: 14 amino acids. The rearrangement joins TRBV7-2 to TRBJ2-5; D is unclear. The TCR comes from a man aged 25-45 years who received the YFV17D yellow fever vaccine. Sequencing was performed on PBMCs, taken 15 days after the yellow fever booster vaccination. The CDR3 sequence is CASSPAARQETQYF. The DNA of the CDR3 is TGTGCCAGCAGCCCAGCCGCTAGACAAGAGACCCAGTACTTC.